This TCR beta chain appears in the sequencing data of a study of cytotoxic CD8 clonotypes in ibrutinib-treated CLL. Here immunoSEQ multiplex PCR was the method, and the copy in TCRdb shows in-frame clones only, minus some. Of around 60,000 clones in the sample, around three fifths were seen once. This TCR was recovered from a human donor with chronic lymphocytic leukemia. The sample here was PBMCs, taken after 12 months of ibrutinib treatment.

The chain's CDR3 is CASMEVPGDTQYF. For the CDR3, the DNA is TGTGCCAGCATGGAAGTGCCTGGCGATACGCAGTATTTT. The V call is TRBV11-2, the J call TRBJ2-3; D is ambiguous. CDR1 is SGHAT and CDR2 is FQNNGV in the germline V gene. The CDR3 sequence is 13 residues long. V lost 7 bases, J lost 6 bases, and 14 bases lay in between.